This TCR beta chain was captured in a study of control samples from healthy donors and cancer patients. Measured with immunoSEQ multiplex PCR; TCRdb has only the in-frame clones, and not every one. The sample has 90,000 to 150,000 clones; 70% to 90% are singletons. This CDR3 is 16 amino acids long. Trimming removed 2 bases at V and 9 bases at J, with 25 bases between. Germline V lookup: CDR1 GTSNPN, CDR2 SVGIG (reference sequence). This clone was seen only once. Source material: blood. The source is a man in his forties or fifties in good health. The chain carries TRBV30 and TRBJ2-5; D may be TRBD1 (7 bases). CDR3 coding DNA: TGTGCCTGGAGTCTTCCTCCGGGACAGCGGTGGGGGGCCCAGTACTTC. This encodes CAWSLPPGQRWGAQYF.